This T cell receptor beta chain was documented in a study of cytomegalovirus exposure and HLA in healthy donors. The wider study: Caucasian-associated ancestry cluster membership applied to 75% to 85% of approximately 420 genotyped donors.

With regard to this clone: The target antigen is unknown.

Overall study results and limits: As a later analysis revealed, the rate of TCR association differed by HLA locus, with DRB1 most and HLA-C fewest. The study designated 150 to 200 TCR beta chains cytomegalovirus-associated. For most subjects, TCR beta sequences were reported to predict HLA-A and HLA-B alleles with accuracy.

The PCR made use of 60 Vbeta and 13 Jbeta primers. Profiled with immunoSEQ multiplex PCR; TCRdb holds only in-frame clones, not every one. This table holds roughly 130,000 clones, 74% found once. The trim removed 4 bases at V and 7 bases at J, leaving 8 bases unmatched. This CDR3 has 14 residues. The germline gives CDR1 MDHEN, CDR2 SYDVKM. The sample was PBMCs. The TCR comes from a man aged 35-49 years in good health and CMV-seropositive. The V call is TRBV28, the J call TRBJ1-2; 8 bases fit TRBD1. Written as DNA, the CDR3 is TGTGCCAGCAGTTCAGGACAGGGACTGGGTGGCTACACCTTC. Translated: CASSSGQGLGGYTF.